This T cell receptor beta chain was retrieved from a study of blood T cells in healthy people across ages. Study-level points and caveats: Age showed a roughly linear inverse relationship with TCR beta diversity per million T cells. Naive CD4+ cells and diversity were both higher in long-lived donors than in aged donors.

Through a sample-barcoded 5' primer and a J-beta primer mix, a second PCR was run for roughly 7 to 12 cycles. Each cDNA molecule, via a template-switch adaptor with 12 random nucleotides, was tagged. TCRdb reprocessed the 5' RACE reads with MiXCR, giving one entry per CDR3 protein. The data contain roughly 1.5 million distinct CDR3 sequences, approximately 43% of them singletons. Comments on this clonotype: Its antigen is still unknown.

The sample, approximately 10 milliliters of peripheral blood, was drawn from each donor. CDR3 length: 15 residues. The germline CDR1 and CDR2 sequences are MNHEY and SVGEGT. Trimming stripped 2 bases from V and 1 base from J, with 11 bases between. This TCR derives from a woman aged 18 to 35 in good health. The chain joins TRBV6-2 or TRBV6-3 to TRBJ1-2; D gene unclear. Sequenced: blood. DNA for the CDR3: TGTGCCAGCAGTTACCCGCCAGGACTTAACTATGGCTACACCTTC. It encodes CASSYPPGLNYGYTF.